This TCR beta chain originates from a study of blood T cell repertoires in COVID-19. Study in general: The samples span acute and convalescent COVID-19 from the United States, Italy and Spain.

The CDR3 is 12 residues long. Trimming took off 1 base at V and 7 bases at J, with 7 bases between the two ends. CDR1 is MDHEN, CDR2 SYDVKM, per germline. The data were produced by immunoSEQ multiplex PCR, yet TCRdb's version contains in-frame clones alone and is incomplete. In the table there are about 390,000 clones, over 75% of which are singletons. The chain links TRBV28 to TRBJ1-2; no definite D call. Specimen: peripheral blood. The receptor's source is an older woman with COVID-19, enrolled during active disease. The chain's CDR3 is CASSLLRAGYTF. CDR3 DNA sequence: TGTGCCAGCAGTTTATTGCGGGCTGGCTACACCTTC.